This T cell receptor (beta chain) was sequenced in a study of blood T cell repertoires in COVID-19. Study-level background: There were acute and convalescent COVID-19 samples, and they came from the United States, Italy and Spain. Sources were T cells, B-cell-depleted T cells, or PBMCs; the material itself was cDNA or gDNA.

Original processing methods: For nucleated cells, counts were estimated from reference gene primer amplification. TCRdb's copy holds only in-frame clones and misses some; the assay was immunoSEQ multiplex PCR. That table furnishes V, J and clone size, whereas the DNA furnished D and trimming. The table has 140,000 to 150,000 clones, around 87% seen once. The clonotype comes from a man in his fifties or sixties who had recovered from COVID-19. The specimen was peripheral blood.

The CDR3 here is CASSLGHHMNTEAFF. In DNA form, the CDR3 reads TGTGCCAGCAGCTTAGGCCATCACATGAACACTGAAGCTTTCTTT. The V and J genes are TRBV7-2 and TRBJ1-1, with no clear D. Trimming took 1 base from V and 0 from J, leaving 9 bases between them. The CDR3 totals 15 residues. CDR1 and CDR2 (germline): SGHTA, FQGNSA.